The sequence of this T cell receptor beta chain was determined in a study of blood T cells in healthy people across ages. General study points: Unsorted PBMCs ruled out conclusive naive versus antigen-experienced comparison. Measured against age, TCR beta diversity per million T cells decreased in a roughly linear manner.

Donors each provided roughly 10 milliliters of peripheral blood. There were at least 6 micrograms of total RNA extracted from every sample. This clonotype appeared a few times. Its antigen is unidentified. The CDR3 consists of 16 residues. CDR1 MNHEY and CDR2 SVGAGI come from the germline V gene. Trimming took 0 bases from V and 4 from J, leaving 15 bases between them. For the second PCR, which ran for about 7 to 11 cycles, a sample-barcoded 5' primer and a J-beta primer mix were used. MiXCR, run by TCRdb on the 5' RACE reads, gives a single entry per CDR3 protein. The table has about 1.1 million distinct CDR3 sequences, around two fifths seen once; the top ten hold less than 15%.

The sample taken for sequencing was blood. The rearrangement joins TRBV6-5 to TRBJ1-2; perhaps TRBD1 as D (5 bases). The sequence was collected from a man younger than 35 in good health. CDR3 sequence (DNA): TGTGCCAGCAGTTACTCGATGTTTGCAGGGTCCTATGGCTACACCTTC. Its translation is CASSYSMFAGSYGYTF.